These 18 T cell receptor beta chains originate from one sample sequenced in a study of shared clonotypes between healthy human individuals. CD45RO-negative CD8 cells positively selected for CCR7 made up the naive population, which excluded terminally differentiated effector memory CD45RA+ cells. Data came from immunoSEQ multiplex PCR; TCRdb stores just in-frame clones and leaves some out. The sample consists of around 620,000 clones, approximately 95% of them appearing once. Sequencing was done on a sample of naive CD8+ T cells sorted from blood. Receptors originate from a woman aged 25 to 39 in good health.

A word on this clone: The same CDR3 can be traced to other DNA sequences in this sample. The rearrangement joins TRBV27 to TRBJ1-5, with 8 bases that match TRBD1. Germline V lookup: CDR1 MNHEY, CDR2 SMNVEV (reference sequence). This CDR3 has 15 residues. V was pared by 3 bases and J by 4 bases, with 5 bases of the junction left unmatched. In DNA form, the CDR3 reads TGTGCCAGCAGTTTCGGGACAGGAGGGAATCAGCCCCAGCATTTT. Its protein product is CASSFGTGGNQPQHF.

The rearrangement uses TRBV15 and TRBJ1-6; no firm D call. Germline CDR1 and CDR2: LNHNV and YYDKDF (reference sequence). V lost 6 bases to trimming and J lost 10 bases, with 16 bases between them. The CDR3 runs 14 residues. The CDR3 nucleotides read TGTGCCACCAGGGAAACTGTATATGGGTCACCCCTCCACTTT. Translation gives CATRETVYGSPLHF.

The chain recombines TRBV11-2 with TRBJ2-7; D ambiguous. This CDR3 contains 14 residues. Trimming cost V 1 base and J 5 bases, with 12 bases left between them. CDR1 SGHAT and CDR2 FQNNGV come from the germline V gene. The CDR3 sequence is CASSLARVPNEQYF. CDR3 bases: TGTGCCAGCAGCTTAGCTCGGGTACCCAACGAGCAGTACTTC. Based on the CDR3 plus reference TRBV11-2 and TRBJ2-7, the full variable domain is EAGVAQSPRYKIIEKRQSVAFWCNPISGHATLYWYQQILGQGPKLLIQFQNNGVVDDSQLPKDRFSAERLKGVDSTLKIQPAKLEDSAVYLCASSLARVPNEQYFGPGTRLTVT.

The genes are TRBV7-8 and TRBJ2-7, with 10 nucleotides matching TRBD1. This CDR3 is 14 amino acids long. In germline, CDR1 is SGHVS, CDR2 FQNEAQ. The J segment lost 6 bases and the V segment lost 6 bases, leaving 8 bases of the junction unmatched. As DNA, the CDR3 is TGTGCCAGCAGTCCGGGACAGGGGTTTGTCGAGCAGTACTTC. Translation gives CASSPGQGFVEQYF.

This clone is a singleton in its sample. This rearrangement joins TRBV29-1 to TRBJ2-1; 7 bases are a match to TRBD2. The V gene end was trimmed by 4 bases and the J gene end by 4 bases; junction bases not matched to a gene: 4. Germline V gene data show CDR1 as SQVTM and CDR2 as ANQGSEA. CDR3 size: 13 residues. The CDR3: CSVGASGYNEQFF. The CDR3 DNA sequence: TGCAGCGTTGGGGCTAGCGGTTACAATGAGCAGTTCTTC.

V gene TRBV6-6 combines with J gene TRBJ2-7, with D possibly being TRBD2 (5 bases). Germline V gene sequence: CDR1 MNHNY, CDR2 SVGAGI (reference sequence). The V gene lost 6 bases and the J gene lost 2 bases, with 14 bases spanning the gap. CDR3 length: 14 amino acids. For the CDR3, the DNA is TGTGCCAGCAGCCCAAGTGGGAGCACCTACGAGCAGTACTTC. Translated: CASSPSGSTYEQYF.

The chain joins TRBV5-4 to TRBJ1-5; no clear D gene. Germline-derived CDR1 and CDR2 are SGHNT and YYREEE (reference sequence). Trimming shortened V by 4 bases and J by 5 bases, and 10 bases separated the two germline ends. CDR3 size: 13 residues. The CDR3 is CASSIGADQPQHF. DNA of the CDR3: TGTGCCAGCAGCATAGGAGCCGATCAGCCCCAGCATTTT.

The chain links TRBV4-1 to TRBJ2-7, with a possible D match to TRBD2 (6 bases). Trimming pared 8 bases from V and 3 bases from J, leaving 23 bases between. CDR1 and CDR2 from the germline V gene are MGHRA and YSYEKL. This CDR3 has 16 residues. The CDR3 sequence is CASALAAHNGRYEQYF. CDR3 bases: TGCGCCAGCGCCTTAGCGGCTCACAACGGCCGCTACGAGCAGTACTTC.

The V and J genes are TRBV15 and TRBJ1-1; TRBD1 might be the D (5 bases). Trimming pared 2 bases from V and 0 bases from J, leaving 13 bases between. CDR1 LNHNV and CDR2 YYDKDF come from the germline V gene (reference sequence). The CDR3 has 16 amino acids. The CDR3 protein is CATSRNPGTVNTEAFF. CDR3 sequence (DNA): TGTGCCACCAGCAGAAACCCAGGGACGGTGAACACTGAAGCTTTCTTT.

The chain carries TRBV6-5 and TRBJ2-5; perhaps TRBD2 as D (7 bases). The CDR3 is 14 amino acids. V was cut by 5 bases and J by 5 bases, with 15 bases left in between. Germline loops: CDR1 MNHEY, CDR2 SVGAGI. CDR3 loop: CASSPGGRYETQYF. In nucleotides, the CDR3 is TGTGCCAGCAGTCCCGGGGGGCGGTATGAGACCCAGTACTTC.

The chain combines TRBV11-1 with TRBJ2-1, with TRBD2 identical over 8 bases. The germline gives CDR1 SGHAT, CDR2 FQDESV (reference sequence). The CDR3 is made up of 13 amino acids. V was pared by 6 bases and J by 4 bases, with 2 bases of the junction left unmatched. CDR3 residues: CASRGLDYNEQFF. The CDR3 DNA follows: TGTGCCAGCAGGGGACTAGATTACAATGAGCAGTTCTTC.

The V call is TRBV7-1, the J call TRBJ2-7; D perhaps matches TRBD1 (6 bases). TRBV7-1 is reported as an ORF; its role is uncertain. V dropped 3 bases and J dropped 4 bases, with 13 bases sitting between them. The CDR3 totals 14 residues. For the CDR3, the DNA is TGTGCCAGCAGCTCTACCCCAGGGGCGTACGAGCAGTACTTC. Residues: CASSSTPGAYEQYF.

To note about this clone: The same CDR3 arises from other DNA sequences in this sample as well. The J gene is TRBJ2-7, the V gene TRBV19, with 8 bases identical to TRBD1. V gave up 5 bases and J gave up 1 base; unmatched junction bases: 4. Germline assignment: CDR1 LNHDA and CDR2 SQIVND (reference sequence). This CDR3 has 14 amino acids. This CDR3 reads CASSAGTGSYEQYF. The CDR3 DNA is TGTGCCAGTAGTGCCGGGACAGGATCCTACGAGCAGTACTTC.

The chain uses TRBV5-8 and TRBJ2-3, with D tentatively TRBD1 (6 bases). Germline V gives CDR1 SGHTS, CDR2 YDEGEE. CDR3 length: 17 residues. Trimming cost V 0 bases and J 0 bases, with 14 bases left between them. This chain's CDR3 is CASSLASGVRSTDTQYF. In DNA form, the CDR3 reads TGTGCCAGCAGCTTGGCCTCAGGGGTTAGAAGCACAGATACGCAGTATTTT.

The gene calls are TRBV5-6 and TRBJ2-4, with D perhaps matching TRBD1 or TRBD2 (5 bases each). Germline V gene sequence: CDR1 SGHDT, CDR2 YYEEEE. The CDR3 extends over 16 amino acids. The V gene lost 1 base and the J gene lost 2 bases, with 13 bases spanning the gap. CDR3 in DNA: TGTGCCAGCAGCTTGATGAGGGGAAGAACCAAAAACATTCAGTACTTC. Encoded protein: CASSLMRGRTKNIQYF.

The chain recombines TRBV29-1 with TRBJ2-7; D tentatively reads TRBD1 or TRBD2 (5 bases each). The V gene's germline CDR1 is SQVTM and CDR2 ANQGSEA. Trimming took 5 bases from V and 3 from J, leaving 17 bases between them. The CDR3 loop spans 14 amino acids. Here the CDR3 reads CSVRTPGTGYEQYF. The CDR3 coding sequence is TGCAGCGTTCGAACCCCCGGGACCGGCTACGAGCAGTACTTC.

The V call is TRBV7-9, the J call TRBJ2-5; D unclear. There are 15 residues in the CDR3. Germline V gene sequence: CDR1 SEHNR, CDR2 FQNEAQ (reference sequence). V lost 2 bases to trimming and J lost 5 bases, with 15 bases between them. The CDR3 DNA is TGTGCCAGCAGCTTACCCTTAGGGCAGAGGGAGACCCAGTACTTC. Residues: CASSLPLGQRETQYF. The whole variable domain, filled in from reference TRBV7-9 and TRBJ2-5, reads DTGVSQNPRHKITKRGQNVTFRCDPISEHNRLYWYRQTLGQGPEFLTYFQNEAQLEKSRLLSDRFSAERPKGSFSTLEIQRTEQGDSAMYLCASSLPLGQRETQYFGPGTRLLVL.

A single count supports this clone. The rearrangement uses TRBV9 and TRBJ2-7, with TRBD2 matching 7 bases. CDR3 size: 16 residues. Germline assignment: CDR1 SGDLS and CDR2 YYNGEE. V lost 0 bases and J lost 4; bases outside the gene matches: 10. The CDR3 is CASSVALASGGYEQYF. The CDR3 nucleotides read TGTGCCAGCAGCGTAGCCTTGGCTAGCGGAGGTTACGAGCAGTACTTC.